This T cell receptor beta chain was found in a study of T cell changes during pregnancy in multiple sclerosis. Germline CDR1 PRHDT, CDR2 FYEKMQ (reference sequence). Trimming left V 6 bases short and J 1 base short, with 13 bases between. The CDR3 contains 15 residues. Repertoires were generated with immunoSEQ multiplex PCR, while TCRdb's copy carries only in-frame clones and drops some. The table lists some 63,000 clones, 75% to 95% of them singletons, with around 0.85% in the top ten. About this clone: At the DNA level, this CDR3 is encoded by other sequences in the same sample as well.

The chain carries TRBV13 and TRBJ1-3, with D possibly being TRBD1 (5 bases). The input for sequencing was peripheral blood, taken before pregnancy. This receptor was obtained from a female donor with multiple sclerosis, enrolled in a pregnancy study. The chain's CDR3 is CASSLDSSSGNTIYF. The CDR3 DNA follows: TGTGCCAGCAGTCTCGACAGCTCGTCTGGAAACACCATATATTTT.